This TCR beta chain was recovered during a study of beta chain features in type 1 diabetes (dated by TCRdb to between 2018 and 2020). As for the study more broadly: Mean age, gender distribution, total cell number and subset yield did not differ between patients and healthy donors. A total of some 110 million sorted cells were examined across all samples, and the number of cells per subset was strongly correlated with RNA yield. In the study, TCRB repertoires of sorted circulating CD4+ T cell subsets from recently diagnosed type 1 diabetes patients were compared with those of matched healthy donors. Regulatory and stem cell-like memory subsets were obtained from only 8 patients and roughly eight healthy donors, while naive and central memory subsets were obtained from all 30 or so donors.

This clone was seen only a few times. Its antigen has not been determined. No per-base quality is available; no much larger clone lies one base away. This sample also contains other DNA sequences that code for the same CDR3. Each donor gave one peripheral blood draw, averaging roughly 100 mL, which was collected into heparinised tubes. Naive, central memory, regulatory and stem cell-like memory CD4+ T cells were sorted on a BD FACSAria II using a panel including CD45RO, CCR7, CD25, CD127, CD95 and CD27. Every sorted population had a purity above 95%. PBMCs were separated immediately by Lymphoprep density gradient centrifugation and were stained directly, without being cultured. To minimize batch effects, samples were stained and sorted in pairs, one healthy donor with one patient per experiment. What the research found in general, with its limitations: Because small numbers of individuals were included in the HLA sub-analyses, any influence of HLA type on TCRB rearrangement was left unresolved. Because cDNA was sequenced instead of genomic DNA, activated cells with high expression could be over-represented, although the groups did not differ in activation or CD3 levels. The naive, central memory and regulatory TCRB repertoires appeared to resemble one another more closely among patients than among healthy donors. PCR might favor shorter templates, but patient and control samples were amplified and corrected together, so any skew would affect both groups equally. At VDJ recombination sites, type 1 diabetes patients had fewer insertions and more deleted nucleotides, which implies abnormalities in thymic rearrangement. In all four CD4+ subsets, TCRB CDR3 length was moderately but significantly shorter in type 1 diabetes patients.

The entire amount of isolated RNA was reverse transcribed using the High Capacity cDNA Reverse Transcription Kit, so the sequenced TCRB transcripts were expressed ones. For stem cell-like memory T cell samples, survey-depth immunoSEQ sequencing was used, averaging about 1 million total reads per sample. Sorted cells were lysed in RLT buffer, and RNA was extracted using DNase-treated RNeasy Micro or Mini kits according to cell number. To prevent cross-contamination, each cell subset was processed individually, whereas patient and healthy donor samples were processed jointly. The immunoSEQ multiplex PCR was used to amplify TCRB sequences from cDNA, generating 87-bp fragments that spanned the CDR3 region. The amplicons were sequenced using the Illumina HiSeq platform. On the authors' methods: PCR bias was computationally corrected using synthetic template baselines, reads within Hamming distance 2 were collapsed, and singletons that could not be merged were discarded. Reads were aligned against IMGT to assign V, D and J genes, CDR3 length and insertions or deletions at six rearrangement sites. Within each subset, clonotype counts were normalized to sorted cell number, after which true diversity and Gini coefficients were computed with the tcR R package. The overlap coefficient, calculated on TCRB nucleotide sequences, was used to measure repertoire sharing. TCRdb took over this immuneACCESS table, retaining in-frame rearrangements with V and J assigned. Such tables are incomplete; in checked studies, under half of the missing clones stem from an unresolved V gene, and the remainder is unexplained. D and trimming were read from the DNA, whereas the V and J calls and clone size are those reported in that table. The table for this sample lists over 65,000 clones; around a third of them were counted only once. The leading ten clones occupy about 0.5% of the sample.

The clonotype was recovered from a woman younger than 35 in good health. Sequenced: stem cell memory CD4+ T cells from blood. The cell subset or site label corresponds to: stem cell-like memory CD4+ T cells.

The nucleotide sequence reads as follows: TGTGCCAGCTCACCCGACAGCTATAATTCACCCCTCCACTTT. The encoded protein is CASSPDSYNSPLHF. The V and J genes are TRBV18 and TRBJ1-6; the D gene is perhaps TRBD1, on 5 matching bases. The germline ends are 6 bases apart after V is trimmed by 3 bases and J by 3 bases. The CDR3 starts with the cysteine, ends with the phenylalanine, and has 14 residues. CDR3 DNA is the only sequence kept; it has 42 bases, read in frame from the first base. The germline V gene supplies CDR1 KGHSH and CDR2 LQKENI. The full variable domain, completed from the reference TRBV18 and TRBJ1-6 proteins outside the CDR3, reads NAGVMQNPRHLVRRRGQEARLRCSPMKGHSHVYWYRQLPEEGLKFMVYLQKENIIDESGMPKERFSAEFPKEGPSILRIQQVVRGDSAAYFCASSPDSYNSPLHFGNGTRLTVT.